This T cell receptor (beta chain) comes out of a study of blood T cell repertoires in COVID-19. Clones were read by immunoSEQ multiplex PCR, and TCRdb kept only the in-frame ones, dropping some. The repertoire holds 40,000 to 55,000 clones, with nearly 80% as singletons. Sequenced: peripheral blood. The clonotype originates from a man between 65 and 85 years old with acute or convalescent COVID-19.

The CDR3 loop is CASSVHSNTEAFF. In nucleotides, the CDR3 is TGTGCCAGCAGCGTGCACAGTAACACTGAAGCTTTCTTT. The chain employs TRBV9 and TRBJ1-1; D unresolved. Trimming left V 2 bases short and J 2 bases short, with 7 bases between. Germline loops: CDR1 SGDLS, CDR2 YYNGEE. This CDR3 region has 13 residues.